This TCR beta chain was profiled in a study of cytomegalovirus exposure and HLA in healthy donors. Study-level findings and limits: A missense DCLRE1C variant was associated with V- and J-gene trimming of TCR beta chains in a later analysis, and an independent cohort replicated the association.

As to this clone: As yet, its antigen is unknown.

There are 16 residues in the CDR3. Germline V gives CDR1 LGHNA, CDR2 YNFKEQ. Trimming took 4 bases from V and 8 from J; bases not matched to a gene: 11. In the PCR, 60 Vbeta and 13 Jbeta primers were used. Generated by immunoSEQ multiplex PCR, the TCRdb table keeps only in-frame clones and is missing some. The sample includes around 110,000 clones, about 80% of them seen just once. The genes are TRBV4-2 and TRBJ1-4; 9 bases are shared with TRBD1. Sequenced material: PBMCs. The clonotype was recovered from a young man in good health and CMV-seronegative. The CDR3 coding sequence is TGTGCCAGCAGCCCCCTCTCCGGGACAGGGTACGAAAAACTGTTTTTT. Protein product: CASSPLSGTGYEKLFF.